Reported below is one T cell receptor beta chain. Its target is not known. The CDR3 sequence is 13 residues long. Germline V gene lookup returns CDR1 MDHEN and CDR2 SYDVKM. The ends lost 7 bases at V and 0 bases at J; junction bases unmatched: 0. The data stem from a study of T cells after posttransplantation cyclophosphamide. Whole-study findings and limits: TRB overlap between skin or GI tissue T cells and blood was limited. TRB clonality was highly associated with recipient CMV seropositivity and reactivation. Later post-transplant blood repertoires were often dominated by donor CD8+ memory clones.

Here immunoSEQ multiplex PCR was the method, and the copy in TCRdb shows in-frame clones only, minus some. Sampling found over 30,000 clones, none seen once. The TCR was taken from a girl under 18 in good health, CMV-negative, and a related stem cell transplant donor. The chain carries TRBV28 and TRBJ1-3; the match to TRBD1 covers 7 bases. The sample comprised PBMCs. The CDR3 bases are TGTGCCAGCACAGGGGGCTCTGGAAACACCATATATTTT. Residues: CASTGGSGNTIYF.